The 25 T cell receptor beta chains presented below share a single source sample, sequenced in a study of cytomegalovirus exposure and HLA in healthy donors. Clones were read by immunoSEQ multiplex PCR, and TCRdb kept only the in-frame ones, dropping some. The table lists about 130,000 clones, about 90% of them singletons. Specimen: PBMCs. The origin of the receptors is a man under 40 in good health and CMV-seronegative.

The V gene is TRBV30, the J gene TRBJ2-2, with no clear D. The CDR3 totals 14 residues. Trimming stripped 2 bases from V and 1 base from J, with 8 bases between. Per the germline V gene, CDR1 is GTSNPN and CDR2 is SVGIG (reference sequence). CDR3 sequence reads: CAWSFSRNTGELFF. In nucleotides, the CDR3 is TGTGCCTGGAGTTTTTCGAGGAACACCGGGGAGCTGTTTTTT.

The chain combines TRBV19 with TRBJ2-7; weak D call: TRBD1 (6 bases). The CDR3 is made up of 14 amino acids. CDR1 is LNHDA, CDR2 SQIVND, per germline (reference sequence). V lost 2 bases, J lost 5 bases, and 13 bases lay in between. DNA for the CDR3: TGTGCCAGTAGTATATGGGGGCAGTTCAACGAGCAGTACTTC. Protein sequence: CASSIWGQFNEQYF.

This clone has just one count. The chain couples TRBV7-2 to TRBJ2-1; TRBD2 agrees at 8 bases. Germline lookup yields CDR1 SGHTA and CDR2 FQGNSA. The CDR3 length is 15 residues. The V gene end was trimmed by 2 bases and the J gene end by 7 bases; junction bases not matched to a gene: 7. The CDR3 loop is CASSLYGRALNEQFF. CDR3 coding DNA: TGTGCCAGCAGCTTATACGGGAGGGCCCTTAATGAGCAGTTCTTC.

This clone was observed once. This sequence joins TRBV2 and TRBJ2-1; 11 bases fit TRBD1. V shed 6 bases, J shed 0 bases, and the junction held 4 bases outside the gene matches. CDR1 is SNHLY and CDR2 is FYNNEI in the germline V gene. The length of the CDR3 is 16 residues. CDR3 amino acids: CASSQGQGGSYNEQFF. The CDR3 bases are TGTGCCAGCAGCCAGGGACAGGGGGGCTCCTACAATGAGCAGTTCTTC.

The table lists this clone with a count of one. Its ends do not fully match the called genes, so a read error is possible. V and J are TRBV11-3 and TRBJ2-7; D gene uncertain. Germline loops: CDR1 SGHNT, CDR2 YENEEA. The CDR3 has 16 amino acids. The CDR3 reads CASSFQKTGYSNEQYF. The CDR3 nucleotides are TGTGCCAGCAGCTTTCAAAAGACCGGGTACTCCAACGAGCAGTACTTC.

V is TRBV5-1 and J is TRBJ1-2; the match to TRBD1 covers 11 bases. CDR1 is SGHRS and CDR2 is YFSETQ in the germline V gene. This CDR3 is 14 amino acids long. V dropped 3 bases and J dropped 4; count of bases not matched to a gene: 2. CDR3: CASSSGQGVYGYTF. The CDR3 bases are TGCGCCAGCAGCTCGGGACAGGGGGTCTATGGCTACACCTTC.

The V gene is TRBV7-9, the J gene TRBJ1-4, with no clear D. Germline CDR1 is SEHNR and CDR2 is FQNEAQ (reference sequence). V lost 5 bases, J lost 3 bases, and 16 bases lay in between. CDR3 size: 16 residues. CDR3 bases: TGTGCCAGCAGCATGGAGGCCCTGCGGGCTAATGAAAAACTGTTTTTT. The encoded protein is CASSMEALRANEKLFF.

V usage is TRBV6-5 and J usage is TRBJ2-1, with D perhaps TRBD2 (5 bases). Germline lookup yields CDR1 MNHEY and CDR2 SVGAGI. With 4 bases removed from V and 8 bases from J, the gap between germline ends came to 15 bases. The CDR3 has 14 residues. CDR3 loop: CASSFRLLEDEQFF. The DNA for the CDR3 is TGTGCCAGCAGTTTTCGTTTACTAGAGGATGAGCAGTTCTTC.

The chain employs TRBV7-9 and TRBJ2-6, with a tentative D call TRBD2 (6 bases). Germline loops: CDR1 SEHNR, CDR2 FQNEAQ (reference sequence). V was shortened by 8 bases and J by 9 bases, with 11 bases between the two germline ends. The CDR3 is made up of 12 amino acids. CDR3 sequence (DNA): TGTGCCAGCCGAGGGCGGGACAACGTCCTGACTTTC. It codes for CASRGRDNVLTF.

This chain uses TRBV27 with TRBJ1-1, with 9 bases that match TRBD1. Germline values: CDR1 MNHEY, CDR2 SMNVEV (reference sequence). The CDR3 has 17 amino acids. V shed 5 bases and J 5 bases; nucleotides not matched to a gene: 15. The CDR3 nucleotides read TGTGCCAGCAGTGAATACAGGGGGCCCTTAAGGAGGACTGAAGCTTTCTTT. Encoded protein: CASSEYRGPLRRTEAFF.

This sequence joins TRBV19 and TRBJ1-5; the D is unclear. The V end lost 0 bases, the J end lost 5 bases, and 5 bases lay between the germline ends. The CDR3 has 13 residues. CDR1 is LNHDA and CDR2 is SQIVND in the germline V gene (reference sequence). The CDR3 loop reads CASSIDPYQPQHF. CDR3 nucleotide sequence: TGTGCCAGTAGTATAGATCCCTATCAGCCCCAGCATTTT.

V gene TRBV27 combines with J gene TRBJ1-1; perhaps TRBD1 as D (6 bases). The CDR3 consists of 13 residues. V was trimmed by 3 bases and J by 12 bases, leaving 17 bases between them. CDR1 and CDR2 (germline): MNHEY, SMNVEV (reference sequence). CDR3 DNA sequence: TGTGCCAGCAGTTTCAGCCGGGACACCGCTTCTTTCTTT. Translation gives CASSFSRDTASFF.

The genes are TRBV6-5 and TRBJ2-1, with 7 nucleotides matching TRBD1. CDR1 MNHEY and CDR2 SVGAGI come from the germline V gene. The junction had 14 bases not matched to a gene; V was cut back by 6 bases and J by 12 bases. This CDR3 has 14 amino acids. CDR3 sequence: CASRWDRTTPRQFF. The CDR3 DNA sequence: TGTGCCAGCAGGTGGGACAGAACGACCCCCCGGCAGTTCTTC.

The chain couples TRBV2 to TRBJ1-2; D remains unclear. V lost 8 bases and J lost 2, with 12 bases in between. This CDR3 spans 13 amino acids. The germline gives CDR1 SNHLY, CDR2 FYNNEI. Written as DNA, the CDR3 is TGTGCCAGCTATAAAAGGGAGAACTATGGCTACACCTTC. This translates into CASYKRENYGYTF.

The table lists this clone with a count of one. The chain is built from TRBV5-4 and TRBJ2-7, with 7 positions matching TRBD1. Germline V CDR1 and CDR2: SGHNT, YYREEE (reference sequence). The CDR3 sequence is 15 residues long. J was trimmed by 0 bases and V by 4 bases; bases with no gene match: 7. The CDR3 here is CASSVKTGYSYEQYF. The CDR3, as DNA: TGTGCCAGCAGCGTTAAGACAGGGTACTCCTACGAGCAGTACTTC.

The CDR3 coding sequence is TGTGCCAGCAGCTTAGGCGGAGGGGTCACAGATACGCAGTATTTT. This sequence encodes CASSLGGGVTDTQYF. This chain links TRBV7-9 with TRBJ2-3; tentatively, D is TRBD2 (6 bases). V was cut by 1 base and J by 2 bases, with 10 bases left in between. Germline V lookup: CDR1 SEHNR, CDR2 FQNEAQ (reference sequence). CDR3 length: 15 residues.

This clone was counted a single time. The chain joins TRBV2 to TRBJ1-2; no definite D call. The length of the CDR3 is 15 residues. Germline V gene lookup returns CDR1 SNHLY and CDR2 FYNNEI. Trimming cost V 0 bases and J 4 bases, with 12 bases left between them. The DNA for the CDR3 is TGTGCCAGCAGTGAAGCACGCCGAGGAGTCTATGGCTACACCTTC. Translated: CASSEARRGVYGYTF.

The chain links TRBV4-2 to TRBJ2-2; D ambiguous. The CDR3 length is 17 residues. Trimming pared 1 base from V and 1 base from J, leaving 13 bases between. Looked up from germline, CDR1 is LGHNA and CDR2 is YNFKEQ. CDR3: CASSQALGQLNTGELFF. The CDR3 nucleotides are TGTGCCAGCAGCCAAGCCTTGGGCCAGCTGAACACCGGGGAGCTGTTTTTT.

This clone was seen just once. V gene TRBV7-9 combines with J gene TRBJ2-1, with D perhaps matching TRBD1 (6 bases). Germline V gene data show CDR1 as SEHNR and CDR2 as FQNEAQ (reference sequence). There are 13 residues in the CDR3. V lost 1 base and J lost 10, with 11 bases in between. CDR3 DNA: TGTGCCAGCAGCTTAGGACAGGTTGCCGAGCAGTTCTTC. Its translation: CASSLGQVAEQFF.

The DNA of the CDR3 is TGTGCCATCAGTGCGGGACTAGCGAGTTACAATGAGCAGTTCTTC. Its translation is CAISAGLASYNEQFF. The chain uses TRBV10-3 and TRBJ2-1; 10 bases agree with TRBD2. Germline-derived CDR1 and CDR2 are ENHRY and SYGVKD. J lost 4 bases, V lost 4 bases, and 4 bases had no gene match. The CDR3 loop spans 15 amino acids.

The J gene is TRBJ2-7, the V gene TRBV19; 8 bases fit TRBD1. V gave up 4 bases and J gave up 4 bases; unmatched junction bases: 6. The CDR3 length is 14 residues. Germline V gene lookup returns CDR1 LNHDA and CDR2 SQIVND (reference sequence). CDR3 DNA: TGTGCCAGTAGTACAGACAGGGACAGGTACGAGCAGTACTTC. Translated: CASSTDRDRYEQYF.

The rearrangement uses TRBV19 and TRBJ1-1; tentatively, D is TRBD1 (5 bases). V lost 5 bases, J lost 4 bases, and 11 bases lay in between. The CDR3 has 13 residues. Germline V gene sequence: CDR1 LNHDA, CDR2 SQIVND (reference sequence). The CDR3 sequence is CASSWLGGTEAFF. The CDR3 nucleotides are TGTGCCAGTAGTTGGTTGGGGGGCACTGAAGCTTTCTTT. The full variable domain, its missing parts supplied by reference TRBV19 and TRBJ1-1, is DGGITQSPKYLFRKEGQNVTLSCEQNLNHDAMYWYRQDPGQGLRLIYYSQIVNDFQKGDIAEGYSVSREKKESFPLTVTSAQKNPTAFYLCASSWLGGTEAFFGQGTRLTVV.

The rearrangement uses TRBV5-1 and TRBJ2-5; TRBD1 matches at 7 bases. The CDR3 runs 13 residues. The germline gives CDR1 SGHRS, CDR2 YFSETQ. V lost 4 bases and J lost 2; bases outside the gene matches: 2. The CDR3 DNA sequence: TGCGCCAGCAGCCCGGGACAGCAAGAGACCCAGTACTTC. Translated, it gives CASSPGQQETQYF.

The chain has TRBV29-1 and TRBJ2-1; 8 nucleotides line up with TRBD2. J was trimmed by 4 bases and V by 3 bases; bases with no gene match: 11. There are 16 residues in the CDR3. The germline gives CDR1 SQVTM, CDR2 ANQGSEA. CDR3 amino acids: CSVDGNGRAGYNEQFF. The CDR3, as DNA: TGCAGCGTTGACGGAAACGGGAGGGCCGGGTACAATGAGCAGTTCTTC.

In nucleotides, the CDR3 is TGTGCCAGCAGCACAGAGGGACAGGGGAACTCACCCCTCCACTTT. It yields the protein CASSTEGQGNSPLHF. The genes are TRBV7-2 and TRBJ1-6, with 10 nucleotides matching TRBD1. The CDR3 loop spans 15 amino acids. Germline values: CDR1 SGHTA, CDR2 FQGNSA. V dropped 5 bases and J dropped 10; count of bases not matched to a gene: 8.